This T cell receptor (beta chain) originates from a study of blood T cell repertoires in COVID-19 (dated by TCRdb to the early 2020s). Regarding the complete study: Collaborator samples came from the United States, Italy and Spain and covered acute and convalescent phases of COVID-19. The material from the prospective study consisted of cDNA or gDNA derived from T cells, B-cell-depleted T cells, or PBMCs. Deeply sampled blood TCRbeta repertoires from subjects exposed to, actively infected with, or recovered from COVID-19 were included in the dataset. The repertoires were made available in a free public database intended to serve as a resource for research on the immune response to SARS-CoV-2. Samples were obtained from the ongoing ImmuneRACE study (first 160 participants) and from 1,254 subjects provided by 6 global collaborators. The sample metadata nearly always contained a de-identified subject ID, COVID-19 status, age in years and sex. Where HLA class I and class II types were available, the types were taken from metadata supplied by the sample provider, not from assay-based typing. Beyond this particular receptor, the publication reports: Clinical and demographic metadata were provided uncurated, with the amount varying by source and participant.

Concerning this clone: Its antigen has not been determined. No base quality values were provided; no much bigger clone lies one nucleotide off.

Whole blood was collected in K2EDTA tubes by collaborating institutions according to the institutions' own protocols. Collaborator samples were shipped for TCRbeta analysis as frozen whole blood, isolated PBMCs, or DNA extracted from either sample type. TCRbeta CDR3 regions were amplified from genomic DNA by means of the immunoSEQ Assay, a bias-controlled multiplex PCR. In the original analysis: Within the assay, amplification of reference gene primers was used to estimate how many nucleated cells each sample contained. To quantify the absolute abundance of each unique TCRbeta CDR3 rearrangement, sequence reads were collapsed and filtered. For each sample, productive Simpson clonality was calculated as the square root of Simpson's diversity index over productive rearrangements. TCRdb holds this immuneACCESS table with in-frame rearrangements only. Some clones are missing; in checked studies, unresolved V genes explain under half, and the rest has no known cause. Clone size and V and J calls were adopted from that table, with D and trimming inferred from the DNA. Recorded for this sample are around 63,000 clones; 87% of them occurred a single time. The ten largest clones represent over 6.5% of the sample.

This receptor was taken from a man aged 60-69 years with acute or convalescent COVID-19. The sequenced material came from peripheral blood.

The nucleotide sequence reads as follows: TGTGCCAGCAGTTACTCGATTGGCCTAGCGGTGACTCAAGAGACCCAGTACTTC. Its product reads: CASSYSIGLAVTQETQYF. The rearrangement combines TRBV6-2 or TRBV6-3 with TRBJ2-5, and 7 bases in between align with TRBD2. The germline V gene specifies MNHEY as CDR1 and SVGEGT as CDR2. V is pruned by 0 bases and J by 2 bases, leaving 12 bases of the junction without a gene match. The CDR3 contains 18 residues, cysteine and phenylalanine counted. Only the CDR3 DNA stays, 54 bases, in frame from base 1.